The rows below give T cell receptor beta chains drawn from one sample of a study of cytomegalovirus exposure and HLA in healthy donors. Data came from immunoSEQ multiplex PCR; TCRdb stores just in-frame clones and leaves some out. The sample yields some 180,000 clones, about nine tenths seen once. Sequencing used PBMCs. The receptors come from a man aged 30 to 45 in good health and CMV-seropositive. Each CDR3 is given with its conserved first and last residue. The order of the fields is J gene, D gene, V gene, clone size, CDR3 protein, CDR3 DNA. A D gene is named only where the DNA matches it firmly. Size is omitted from some rows. Given values are once, few, many or a class for expanded clones.

j_call: TRBJ1-1; d_call: .; v_call: TRBV19; clone_size: .; cdr3_aa: CASKASGRLNTEAFF; cdr3_nt: TGTGCCAGTAAGGCTTCGGGACGGTTGAACACTGAAGCTTTCTTT
j_call: TRBJ1-1; d_call: TRBD1; v_call: TRBV18; clone_size: .; cdr3_aa: CASTGQGNTEAFF; cdr3_nt: TGTGCCAGCACAGGACAGGGGAACACTGAAGCTTTCTTT
j_call: TRBJ1-5; d_call: .; v_call: TRBV25-1; clone_size: .; cdr3_aa: CASSDRFNQPQHF; cdr3_nt: TGTGCCAGCAGTGACAGATTCAATCAGCCCCAGCATTTT
j_call: TRBJ1-5; d_call: .; v_call: TRBV4-1; clone_size: .; cdr3_aa: CASSQDPTGYQPQHF; cdr3_nt: TGCGCCAGCAGCCAAGACCCCACAGGGTATCAGCCCCAGCATTTT
j_call: TRBJ1-1; d_call: .; v_call: TRBV5-6; clone_size: .; cdr3_aa: CASSYGQEAFF; cdr3_nt: TGTGCCAGCAGTTACGGACAGGAAGCTTTCTTT
j_call: TRBJ2-7; d_call: TRBD1; v_call: TRBV7-6; clone_size: .; cdr3_aa: CASSLEGAVNYEQYF; cdr3_nt: TGTGCCAGCAGCCTTGAGGGGGCCGTGAACTACGAGCAGTACTTC
j_call: TRBJ2-7; d_call: TRBD1; v_call: TRBV7-6; clone_size: few; cdr3_aa: CASSPGGTGSTYEQYF; cdr3_nt: TGTGCCAGCAGCCCGGGCGGGACAGGAAGCACCTACGAGCAGTACTTC
j_call: TRBJ2-7; d_call: .; v_call: TRBV28; clone_size: .; cdr3_aa: CASSFRDYGEQYF; cdr3_nt: TGTGCCAGCAGTTTCCGAGACTACGGCGAGCAGTACTTC
j_call: TRBJ2-7; d_call: TRBD2; v_call: TRBV14; clone_size: .; cdr3_aa: CASSHHALTSGSYKQYF; cdr3_nt: TGTGCCAGCAGCCACCACGCCTTGACTAGCGGGAGCTACAAGCAGTACTTC
j_call: TRBJ2-7; d_call: .; v_call: TRBV5-1; clone_size: .; cdr3_aa: CASSLYLGLFHEQYF; cdr3_nt: TGCGCCAGCAGCTTGTACCTGGGACTTTTCCACGAGCAGTACTTC
j_call: TRBJ2-3; d_call: .; v_call: TRBV5-4; clone_size: once; cdr3_aa: CASSFLTGRTDTQYF; cdr3_nt: TGTGCCAGCAGCTTCTTAACAGGACGCACAGATACGCAGTATTTT
j_call: TRBJ1-1; d_call: TRBD1; v_call: TRBV5-1; clone_size: .; cdr3_aa: CASSLDTGGNEAFF; cdr3_nt: TGCGCCAGCAGCTTGGACACAGGGGGCAATGAAGCTTTCTTT
j_call: TRBJ1-2; d_call: .; v_call: TRBV19; clone_size: .; cdr3_aa: CASTSGGGWSGYTF; cdr3_nt: TGTGCCAGTACGAGCGGAGGTGGGTGGTCTGGCTACACCTTC
j_call: TRBJ1-5; d_call: .; v_call: TRBV6-4; clone_size: .; cdr3_aa: CASSDKRRINQPQHF; cdr3_nt: TGTGCCAGCAGTGACAAACGGCGGATCAATCAGCCCCAGCATTTT
j_call: TRBJ1-1; d_call: .; v_call: TRBV28; clone_size: .; cdr3_aa: CAIVGTLNTEAFF; cdr3_nt: TGTGCCATCGTAGGGACCCTAAACACTGAAGCTTTCTTT
j_call: TRBJ1-1; d_call: .; v_call: TRBV7-3; clone_size: .; cdr3_aa: CASSSAMNTEAFF; cdr3_nt: TGTGCCAGCAGCTCGGCCATGAACACTGAAGCTTTCTTT
j_call: TRBJ1-2; d_call: TRBD1; v_call: TRBV9; clone_size: .; cdr3_aa: CASSVEPGQGHYGYTF; cdr3_nt: TGTGCCAGCAGCGTAGAACCGGGACAGGGGCACTATGGCTACACCTTC
j_call: TRBJ1-5; d_call: .; v_call: TRBV9; clone_size: .; cdr3_aa: CASSPGGDTRNQPQHF; cdr3_nt: TGTGCCAGCAGCCCCGGGGGAGACACACGCAATCAGCCCCAGCATTTT
j_call: TRBJ2-5; d_call: TRBD1; v_call: TRBV27; clone_size: .; cdr3_aa: CASQRQGSIETQYF; cdr3_nt: TGTGCCAGCCAACGACAGGGTTCGATAGAGACCCAGTACTTC
j_call: TRBJ1-6; d_call: TRBD1; v_call: TRBV7-9; clone_size: .; cdr3_aa: CASSFPRTGDAPLHF; cdr3_nt: TGTGCCAGCAGCTTCCCCAGGACAGGGGATGCGCCCCTCCACTTT
j_call: TRBJ2-5; d_call: TRBD1; v_call: TRBV29-1; clone_size: .; cdr3_aa: CSVAGQGVETQYF; cdr3_nt: TGCAGCGTTGCGGGACAGGGTGTCGAGACCCAGTACTTC
j_call: TRBJ2-3; d_call: TRBD2; v_call: TRBV4-1; clone_size: .; cdr3_aa: CASSQDTFGLAASTDTQYF; cdr3_nt: TGCGCCAGCAGCCAAGATACTTTCGGACTAGCGGCGAGCACAGATACGCAGTATTTT
j_call: TRBJ1-1; d_call: TRBD1; v_call: TRBV4-1; clone_size: .; cdr3_aa: CASSQEGTVDTEAFF; cdr3_nt: TGCGCCAGCAGCCAAGAGGGGACAGTGGACACTGAAGCTTTCTTT
j_call: TRBJ2-3; d_call: .; v_call: TRBV10-3; clone_size: once; cdr3_aa: CAISERSLVSTDTQYF; cdr3_nt: TGTGCCATCAGTGAGCGGTCCCTAGTCAGCACAGATACGCAGTATTTT
j_call: TRBJ1-1; d_call: TRBD1; v_call: TRBV19; clone_size: .; cdr3_aa: CASMGQRGTEAFF; cdr3_nt: TGTGCCAGTATGGGACAGCGTGGGACTGAAGCTTTCTTT
j_call: TRBJ1-5; d_call: TRBD1; v_call: TRBV10-2; clone_size: .; cdr3_aa: CASSEGGQGYQPQHF; cdr3_nt: TGCGCCAGCAGTGAAGGGGGACAGGGGTATCAGCCCCAGCATTTT
j_call: TRBJ2-2; d_call: TRBD2; v_call: TRBV11-2; clone_size: .; cdr3_aa: CASRSLAARELFF; cdr3_nt: TGTGCCAGCAGGTCTCTAGCGGCCAGGGAGCTGTTTTTT
j_call: TRBJ2-7; d_call: .; v_call: TRBV2; clone_size: .; cdr3_aa: CASTERMDGTYEQYF; cdr3_nt: TGTGCCAGCACGGAGAGGATGGACGGCACCTACGAGCAGTACTTC
j_call: TRBJ1-1; d_call: .; v_call: TRBV18; clone_size: .; cdr3_aa: CASSPPGTTNTEAFF; cdr3_nt: TGTGCCAGCTCACCCCCCGGGACAACGAACACTGAAGCTTTCTTT
j_call: TRBJ2-3; d_call: .; v_call: TRBV29-1; clone_size: .; cdr3_aa: CSVDYRATDTQYF; cdr3_nt: TGCAGCGTTGATTACAGGGCCACAGATACGCAGTATTTT
j_call: TRBJ2-7; d_call: .; v_call: TRBV11-2; clone_size: .; cdr3_aa: CASSFRGLYEEQYF; cdr3_nt: TGTGCCAGCAGCTTTCGGGGATTGTACGAAGAGCAGTACTTC
j_call: TRBJ2-7; d_call: TRBD2; v_call: TRBV7-9; clone_size: .; cdr3_aa: CASSLLAGAYKQYF; cdr3_nt: TGTGCCAGCAGCTTGCTAGCGGGGGCCTACAAGCAGTACTTC
j_call: TRBJ1-5; d_call: .; v_call: TRBV30; clone_size: few; cdr3_aa: CAWSLLDQPQHF; cdr3_nt: TGTGCCTGGAGTCTCTTAGATCAGCCCCAGCATTTT
j_call: TRBJ1-1; d_call: .; v_call: TRBV25-1; clone_size: .; cdr3_aa: CASSESDENTEAFF; cdr3_nt: TGTGCCAGCAGTGAATCAGACGAGAACACTGAAGCTTTCTTT
j_call: TRBJ1-2; d_call: .; v_call: TRBV28; clone_size: once; cdr3_aa: CASSLGGISGYTF; cdr3_nt: TGTGCCAGCAGTTTAGGAGGGATTAGTGGCTACACCTTC
j_call: TRBJ2-1; d_call: .; v_call: TRBV27; clone_size: .; cdr3_aa: CASSFRSSSYNEQFF; cdr3_nt: TGTGCCAGCAGTTTTCGGAGTAGCTCCTACAATGAGCAGTTCTTC
j_call: TRBJ2-3; d_call: TRBD2; v_call: TRBV11-3; clone_size: .; cdr3_aa: CASSLGTSGSTDTQYF; cdr3_nt: TGTGCCAGCAGCTTAGGGACTAGCGGGAGCACAGATACGCAGTATTTT